A single sample gave rise to the 2 T cell receptor beta chains below, sequenced in a study of blood T cell repertoires in COVID-19. The method was immunoSEQ multiplex PCR; TCRdb's version includes in-frame clones alone and lacks a portion of them. The data show 200,000 to 250,000 clones, roughly 90% seen once. The sequenced material came from peripheral blood. These receptors all come from a woman aged 55-70 years with acute or convalescent COVID-19.

The V gene is TRBV2, the J gene TRBJ1-2; 7 bases are a match to TRBD1. Looked up from germline, CDR1 is SNHLY and CDR2 is FYNNEI. J lost 6 bases, V lost 0 bases, and 13 bases had no gene match. CDR3 length: 17 amino acids. CDR3 bases: TGTGCCAGCAGTGAAGCTGGAACGACAGGGAAGAAAAATGGCTACACCTTC. This encodes CASSEAGTTGKKNGYTF.

The rearrangement joins TRBV7-2 to TRBJ1-6; 7 nucleotides line up with TRBD1. V lost 5 bases, J lost 5 bases, and 9 bases stayed unmatched. The germline V gene has CDR1 SGHTA and CDR2 FQGNSA. The CDR3 is 16 amino acids. CDR3 in amino acids: CASSAEPGQNNSPLHF. DNA for the CDR3: TGTGCCAGCAGCGCTGAACCGGGACAGAATAATTCACCCCTCCACTTT.